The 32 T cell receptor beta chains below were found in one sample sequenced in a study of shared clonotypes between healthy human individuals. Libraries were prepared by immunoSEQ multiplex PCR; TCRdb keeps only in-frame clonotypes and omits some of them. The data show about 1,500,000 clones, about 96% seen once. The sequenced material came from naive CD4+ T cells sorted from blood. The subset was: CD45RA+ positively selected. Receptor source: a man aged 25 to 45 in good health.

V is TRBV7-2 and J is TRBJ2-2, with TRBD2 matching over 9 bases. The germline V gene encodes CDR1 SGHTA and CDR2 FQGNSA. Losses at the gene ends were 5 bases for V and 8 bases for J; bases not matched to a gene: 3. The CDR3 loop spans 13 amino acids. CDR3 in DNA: TGTGCCAGCAGCCGGACTAGCGTTGGGGAGCTGTTTTTT. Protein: CASSRTSVGELFF.

CDR3 nucleotides: TGTGCCAGCAGCCAAGACAGGGCCCCCTACGAGCAGTACTTC. It codes for CASSQDRAPYEQYF. The chain has TRBV14 and TRBJ2-7; tentative D call: TRBD1 (5 bases). This CDR3 contains 14 residues. CDR1 SGHDN and CDR2 FVKESK come from the germline V gene. The V end lost 0 bases, the J end lost 2 bases, and 8 bases lay between the germline ends.

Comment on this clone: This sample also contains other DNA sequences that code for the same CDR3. The CDR3 coding sequence is TGTGCCAGCAGCACGAGACAGGGCCGCACAGATACGCAGTATTTT. Its translation: CASSTRQGRTDTQYF. The genes are TRBV7-2 and TRBJ2-3; 7 bases are a match to TRBD1. The trim removed 5 bases at V and 1 base at J, leaving 6 bases unmatched. The germline V gene encodes CDR1 SGHTA and CDR2 FQGNSA. The CDR3 spans 15 residues.

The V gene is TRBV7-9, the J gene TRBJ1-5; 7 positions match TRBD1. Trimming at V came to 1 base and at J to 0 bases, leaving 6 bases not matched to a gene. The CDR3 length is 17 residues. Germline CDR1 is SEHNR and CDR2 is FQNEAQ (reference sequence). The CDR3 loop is CASSLVQGKNSNQPQHF. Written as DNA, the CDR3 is TGTGCCAGCAGCTTAGTACAGGGGAAAAATAGCAATCAGCCCCAGCATTTT.

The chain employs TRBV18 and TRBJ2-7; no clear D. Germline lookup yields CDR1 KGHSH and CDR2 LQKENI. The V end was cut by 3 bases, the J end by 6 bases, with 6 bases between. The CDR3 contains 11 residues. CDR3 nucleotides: TGTGCCAGCTCACCTAAAAGCGAGCAGTACTTC. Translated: CASSPKSEQYF.

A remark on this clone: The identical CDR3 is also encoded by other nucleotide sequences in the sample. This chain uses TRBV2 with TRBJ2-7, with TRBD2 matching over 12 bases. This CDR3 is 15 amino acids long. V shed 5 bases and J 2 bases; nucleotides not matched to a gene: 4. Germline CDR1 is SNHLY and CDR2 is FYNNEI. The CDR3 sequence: CASSPLAGGPYEQYF. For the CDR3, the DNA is TGTGCCAGCAGTCCACTAGCGGGAGGTCCCTACGAGCAGTACTTC.

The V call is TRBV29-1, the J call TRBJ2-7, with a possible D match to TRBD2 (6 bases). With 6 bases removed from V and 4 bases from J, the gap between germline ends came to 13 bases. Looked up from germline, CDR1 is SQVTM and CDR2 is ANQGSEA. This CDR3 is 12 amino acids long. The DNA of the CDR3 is TGCAGCGTCAATAGCGGCCCTTACGAGCAGTACTTC. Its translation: CSVNSGPYEQYF.

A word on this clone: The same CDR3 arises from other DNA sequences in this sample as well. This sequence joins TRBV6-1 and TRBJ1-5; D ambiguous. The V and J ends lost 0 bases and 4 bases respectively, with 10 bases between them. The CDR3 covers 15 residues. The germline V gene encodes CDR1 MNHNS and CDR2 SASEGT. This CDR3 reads CASSEALGRNQPQHF. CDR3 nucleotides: TGTGCCAGCAGTGAAGCGCTAGGACGAAATCAGCCCCAGCATTTT.

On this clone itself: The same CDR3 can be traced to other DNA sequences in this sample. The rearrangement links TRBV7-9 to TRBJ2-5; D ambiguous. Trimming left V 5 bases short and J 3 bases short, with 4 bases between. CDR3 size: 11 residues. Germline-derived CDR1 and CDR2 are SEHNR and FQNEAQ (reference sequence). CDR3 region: CASSREETQYF. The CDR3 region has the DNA TGTGCCAGCAGCCGCGAAGAGACCCAGTACTTC.

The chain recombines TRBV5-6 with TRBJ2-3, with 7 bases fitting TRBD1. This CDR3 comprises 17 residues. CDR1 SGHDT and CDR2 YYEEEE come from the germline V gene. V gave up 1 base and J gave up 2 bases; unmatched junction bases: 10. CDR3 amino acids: CASSLPTGAPLTDTQYF. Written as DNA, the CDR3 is TGTGCCAGCAGCTTGCCAACAGGGGCCCCCCTCACAGATACGCAGTATTTT.

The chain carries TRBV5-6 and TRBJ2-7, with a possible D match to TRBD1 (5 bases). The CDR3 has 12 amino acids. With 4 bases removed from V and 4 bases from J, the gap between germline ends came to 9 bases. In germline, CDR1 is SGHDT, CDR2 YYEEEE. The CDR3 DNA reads TGTGCCAGCAGCACCACAGGATACGAGCAGTACTTC. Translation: CASSTTGYEQYF.

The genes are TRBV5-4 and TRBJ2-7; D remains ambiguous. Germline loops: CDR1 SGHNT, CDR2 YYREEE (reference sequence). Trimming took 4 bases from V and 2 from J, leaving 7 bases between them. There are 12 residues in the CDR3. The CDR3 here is CASSDGTYEQYF. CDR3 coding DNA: TGTGCCAGCAGCGATGGCACCTACGAGCAGTACTTC.

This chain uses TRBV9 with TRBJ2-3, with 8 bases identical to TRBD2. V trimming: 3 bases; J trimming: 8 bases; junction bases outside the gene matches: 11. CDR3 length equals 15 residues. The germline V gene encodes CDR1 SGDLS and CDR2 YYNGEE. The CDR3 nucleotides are TGTGCCAGCAGCGAGACTAGCGCCTCTCCGCTTACGCAGTATTTT. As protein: CASSETSASPLTQYF. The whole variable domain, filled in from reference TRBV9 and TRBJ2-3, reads DSGVTQTPKHLITATGQRVTLRCSPRSGDLSVYWYQQSLDQGLQFLIQYYNGEERAKGNILERFSAQQFPDLHSELNLSSLELGDSALYFCASSETSASPLTQYFGPGTRLTVL.

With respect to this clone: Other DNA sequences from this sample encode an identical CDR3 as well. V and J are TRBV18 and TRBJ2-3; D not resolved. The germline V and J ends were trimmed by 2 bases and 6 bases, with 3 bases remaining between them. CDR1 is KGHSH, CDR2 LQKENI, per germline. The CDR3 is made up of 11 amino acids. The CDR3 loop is CASSPVDTQYF. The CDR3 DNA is TGTGCCAGCTCACCAGTCGATACGCAGTATTTT.

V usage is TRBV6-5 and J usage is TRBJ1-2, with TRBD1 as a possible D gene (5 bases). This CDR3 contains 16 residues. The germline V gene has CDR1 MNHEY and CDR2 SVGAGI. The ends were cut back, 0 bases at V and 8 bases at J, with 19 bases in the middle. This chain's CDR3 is CASSYSPYTPGLGYTF. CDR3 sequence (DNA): TGTGCCAGCAGTTACTCGCCGTACACACCAGGGTTAGGCTACACCTTC.

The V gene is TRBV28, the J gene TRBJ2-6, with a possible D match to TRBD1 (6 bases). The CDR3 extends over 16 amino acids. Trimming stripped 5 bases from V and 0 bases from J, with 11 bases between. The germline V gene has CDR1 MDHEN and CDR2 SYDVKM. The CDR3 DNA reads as TGTGCCAGCAGTCGACAGGTTACCTCTGGGGCCAACGTCCTGACTTTC. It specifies CASSRQVTSGANVLTF.

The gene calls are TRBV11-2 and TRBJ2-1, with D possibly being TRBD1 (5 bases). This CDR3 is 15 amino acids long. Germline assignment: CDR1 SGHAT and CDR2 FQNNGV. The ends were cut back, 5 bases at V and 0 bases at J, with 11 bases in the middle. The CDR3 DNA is TGTGCCAGCAGCCCCAGGCAGGGCTCCTACAATGAGCAGTTCTTC. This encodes CASSPRQGSYNEQFF.

CDR3 sequence reads: CASSRSTGVSTDTQYF. CDR3 DNA: TGTGCCAGCAGTCGTTCGACAGGGGTTAGCACAGATACGCAGTATTTT. The V call is TRBV27, the J call TRBJ2-3; 8 nucleotides match TRBD1. Germline lookup yields CDR1 MNHEY and CDR2 SMNVEV (reference sequence). The trim removed 5 bases at V and 0 bases at J, leaving 7 bases unmatched. The CDR3 is 16 amino acids.

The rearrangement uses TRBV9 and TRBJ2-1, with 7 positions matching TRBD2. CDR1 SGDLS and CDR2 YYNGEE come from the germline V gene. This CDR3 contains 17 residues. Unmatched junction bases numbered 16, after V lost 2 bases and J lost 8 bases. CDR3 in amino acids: CASSVNPGTNRIDEQFF. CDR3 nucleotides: TGTGCCAGCAGCGTGAACCCCGGGACTAATAGGATCGATGAGCAGTTCTTC.

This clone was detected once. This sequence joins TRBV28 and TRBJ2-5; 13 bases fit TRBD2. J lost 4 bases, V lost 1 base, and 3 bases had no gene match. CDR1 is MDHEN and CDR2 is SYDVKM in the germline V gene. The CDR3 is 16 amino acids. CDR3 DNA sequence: TGTGCCAGCAGTTTATATGGACTAGCGGGAGCAGAGACCCAGTACTTC. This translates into CASSLYGLAGAETQYF.

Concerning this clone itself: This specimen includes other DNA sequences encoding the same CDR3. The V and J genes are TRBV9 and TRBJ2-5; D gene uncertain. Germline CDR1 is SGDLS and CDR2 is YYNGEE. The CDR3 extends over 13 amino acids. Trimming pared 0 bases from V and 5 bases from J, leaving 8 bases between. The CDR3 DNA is TGTGCCAGCAGCGTAGTAGGTGGGGAGACCCAGTACTTC. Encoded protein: CASSVVGGETQYF. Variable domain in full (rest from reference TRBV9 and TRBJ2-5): DSGVTQTPKHLITATGQRVTLRCSPRSGDLSVYWYQQSLDQGLQFLIQYYNGEERAKGNILERFSAQQFPDLHSELNLSSLELGDSALYFCASSVVGGETQYFGPGTRLLVL.

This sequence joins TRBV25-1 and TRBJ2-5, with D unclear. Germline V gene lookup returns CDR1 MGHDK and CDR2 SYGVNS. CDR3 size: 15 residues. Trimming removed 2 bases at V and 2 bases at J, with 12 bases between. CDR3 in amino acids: CASSERYGRQETQYF. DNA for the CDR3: TGTGCCAGCAGTGAAAGGTACGGTCGGCAAGAGACCCAGTACTTC.

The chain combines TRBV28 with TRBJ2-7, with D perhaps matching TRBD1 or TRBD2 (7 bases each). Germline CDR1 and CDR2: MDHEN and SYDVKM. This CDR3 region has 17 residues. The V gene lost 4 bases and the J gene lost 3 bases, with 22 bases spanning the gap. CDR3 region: CASSSLQGGSPFYEQYF. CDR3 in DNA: TGTGCCAGCAGTTCCCTCCAGGGGGGGTCGCCGTTCTACGAGCAGTACTTC. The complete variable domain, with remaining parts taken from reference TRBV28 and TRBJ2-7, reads DVKVTQSSRYLVKRTGEKVFLECVQDMDHENMFWYRQDPGLGLRLIYFSYDVKMKEKGDIPEGYSVSREKKERFSLILESASTNQTSMYLCASSSLQGGSPFYEQYFGPGTRLTVT.

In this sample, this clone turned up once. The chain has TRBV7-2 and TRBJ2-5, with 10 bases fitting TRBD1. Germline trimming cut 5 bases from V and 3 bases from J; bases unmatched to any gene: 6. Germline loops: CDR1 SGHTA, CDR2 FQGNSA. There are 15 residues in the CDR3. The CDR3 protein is CASSDSGTGEETQYF. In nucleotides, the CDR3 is TGTGCCAGCAGCGACTCCGGGACAGGGGAAGAGACCCAGTACTTC.

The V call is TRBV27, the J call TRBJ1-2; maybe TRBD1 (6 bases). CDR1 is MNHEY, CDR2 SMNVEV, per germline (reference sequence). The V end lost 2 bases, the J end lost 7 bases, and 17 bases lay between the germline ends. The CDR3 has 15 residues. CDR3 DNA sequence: TGTGCCAGCAGTTTAAGTACAGGGCCGGGGCGTGGCTACACCTTC. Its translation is CASSLSTGPGRGYTF.

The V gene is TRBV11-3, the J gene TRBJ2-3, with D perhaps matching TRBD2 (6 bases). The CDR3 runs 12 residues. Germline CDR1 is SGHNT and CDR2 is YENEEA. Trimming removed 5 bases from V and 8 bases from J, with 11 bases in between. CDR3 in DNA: TGTGCCAGCAGCCGGGGGACGGGTACGCAGTATTTT. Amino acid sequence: CASSRGTGTQYF.

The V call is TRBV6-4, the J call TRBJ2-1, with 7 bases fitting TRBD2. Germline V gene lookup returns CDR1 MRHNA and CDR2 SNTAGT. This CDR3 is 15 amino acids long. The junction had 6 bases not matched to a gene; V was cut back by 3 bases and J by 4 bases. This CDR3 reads CASSEEAGFYNEQFF. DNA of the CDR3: TGTGCCAGCAGTGAGGAAGCGGGATTTTACAATGAGCAGTTCTTC.

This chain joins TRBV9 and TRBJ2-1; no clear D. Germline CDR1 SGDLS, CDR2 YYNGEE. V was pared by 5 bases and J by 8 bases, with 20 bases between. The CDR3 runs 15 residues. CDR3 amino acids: CASRRSPGVTDEQFF. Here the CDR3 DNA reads TGTGCCAGCAGAAGGTCTCCAGGTGTTACGGATGAGCAGTTCTTC.

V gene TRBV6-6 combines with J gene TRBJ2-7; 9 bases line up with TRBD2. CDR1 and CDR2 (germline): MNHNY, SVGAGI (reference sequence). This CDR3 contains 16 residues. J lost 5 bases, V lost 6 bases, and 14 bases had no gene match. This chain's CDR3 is CASSLRPGLAGNEQYF. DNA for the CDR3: TGTGCCAGCAGCTTACGTCCGGGACTAGCAGGTAACGAGCAGTACTTC.

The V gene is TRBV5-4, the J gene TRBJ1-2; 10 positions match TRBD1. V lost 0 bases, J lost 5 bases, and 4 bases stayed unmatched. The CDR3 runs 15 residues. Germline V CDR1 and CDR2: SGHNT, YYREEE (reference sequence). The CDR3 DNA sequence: TGTGCCAGCAGCTTGGGAGGGGGACAGGGGTATGGCTACACCTTC. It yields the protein CASSLGGGQGYGYTF.

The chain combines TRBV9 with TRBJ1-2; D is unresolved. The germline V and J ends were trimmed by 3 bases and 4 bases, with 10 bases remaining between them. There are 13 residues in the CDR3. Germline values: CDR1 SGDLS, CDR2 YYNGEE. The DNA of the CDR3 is TGTGCCAGCAGCGAGACCGGCTCCTATGGCTACACCTTC. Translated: CASSETGSYGYTF.

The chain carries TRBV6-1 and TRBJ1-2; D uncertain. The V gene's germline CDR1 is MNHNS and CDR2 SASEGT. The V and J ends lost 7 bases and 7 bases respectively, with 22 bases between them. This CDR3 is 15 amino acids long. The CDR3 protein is CASTPRRQVLGGYTF. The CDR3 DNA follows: TGTGCCAGCACCCCAAGGCGGCAAGTACTAGGTGGCTACACCTTC.